This TCR beta chain comes out of a study of cytomegalovirus exposure and HLA in healthy donors. General study points: Overall, approximately 150 TCR beta chains were annotated as cytomegalovirus-associated. The majority of TCR sequences were rare, yet some public TCRs appeared in many donors. Previous analysis showed most TCR beta V segments were productive about 90% or about 30% of the time.

This clone was picked up one time. Its antigen is not known. Primers included in the PCR were 60 Vbeta and 13 Jbeta primers. Only in-frame clones appear in the TCRdb table, and some are missing; sequencing was by immunoSEQ multiplex PCR. The sample lists some 96,000 clones, approximately 78% seen once, with under 0.8% in the top ten. CDR3 length: 15 amino acids. The V gene's germline CDR1 is SGHDT and CDR2 YYEEEE. V gave up 1 base and J gave up 0 bases; unmatched junction bases: 3. The rearrangement links TRBV5-6 to TRBJ2-5; 7 positions match TRBD1. The sample taken for sequencing was PBMCs. The TCR was taken from a woman aged 60 to 75 in good health and CMV-seronegative. The CDR3 is CASSLPQGDQETQYF. The DNA of the CDR3 is TGTGCCAGCAGCTTGCCTCAGGGGGACCAAGAGACCCAGTACTTC.